Listed below are T cell receptor beta chains from one sample, sequenced in a study of cytomegalovirus exposure and HLA in healthy donors. The table came from immunoSEQ multiplex PCR; TCRdb's copy has only in-frame clones and leaves some out. The table has roughly 99,000 clones, about 79% seen once. The specimen sequenced was PBMCs. All receptors derive from a male donor in good health and CMV-seropositive. The CDR3 runs from the conserved cysteine through the conserved F or W. The order of the fields is D gene, V gene, clone size, J gene, CDR3 protein, CDR3 DNA. A D gene is named only where the DNA matches it firmly. Some rows mark clone size as missing; the rest say once, few, many or name a class of expanded clone.

>TRBD1|TRBV4-3|-|TRBJ1-2
CDSSQAPRRQGQGGYTF
TGCGACAGCAGCCAAGCCCCCCGGCGACAGGGACAAGGCGGCTACACCTTC
>-|TRBV7-6|-|TRBJ2-2
CASSFSTGELFF
TGTGCCAGCAGCTTTAGTACCGGGGAGCTGTTTTTT
>-|TRBV27|-|TRBJ2-7
CASSSSGSREQYF
TGTGCCAGCAGTTCCTCGGGGTCGCGGGAGCAGTACTTC
>-|TRBV5-1|once|TRBJ1-6
CASRLGQPGGSPLHF
TGCGCCAGCAGACTTGGACAGCCTGGGGGATCACCCCTCCACTTT
>-|TRBV7-2|-|TRBJ2-3
CASSRSGFDTQYF
TGTGCCAGCAGCCGCTCGGGATTTGATACGCAGTATTTT
>-|TRBV27|-|TRBJ1-5
CASSPTVNQPQHF
TGTGCCAGCAGTCCGACAGTGAATCAGCCCCAGCATTTT
>TRBD1|TRBV14|-|TRBJ2-7
CASSFQGAYEQYF
TGTGCCAGCAGTTTTCAGGGGGCCTACGAGCAGTACTTC
>-|TRBV4-2|-|TRBJ1-1
CASSQATEYFEAFF
TGTGCCAGCAGCCAAGCTACAGAATACTTTGAAGCTTTCTTT
>-|TRBV19|-|TRBJ2-7
CASRISGTGSYEQYF
TGTGCCAGTAGGATTTCCGGGACTGGCTCCTACGAGCAGTACTTC
>-|TRBV30|-|TRBJ1-3
CAWRSSGNTIYF
TGTGCCTGGAGGAGTTCTGGAAACACCATATATTTT
>TRBD1|TRBV9|-|TRBJ2-2
CASSVRTGKAGELFF
TGTGCCAGCAGCGTAAGGACAGGGAAGGCCGGGGAGCTGTTTTTT
>TRBD2|TRBV9|-|TRBJ2-1
CASSVHLTSVVTSSYNEQFF
TGTGCCAGCAGCGTTCACCTAACTAGCGTAGTAACTAGCTCCTACAATGAGCAGTTCTTC
>TRBD1|TRBV7-9|-|TRBJ2-7
CASSSTGTGNEQYF
TGTGCCAGCAGCTCGACCGGGACAGGGAACGAGCAGTACTTC
>TRBD2|TRBV4-3|few|TRBJ2-7
CASSQGTSGGYEQYF
TGCGCCAGCAGCCAAGGGACTAGCGGGGGGTACGAGCAGTACTTC
>-|TRBV4-1|-|TRBJ2-7
CASSQEITGHYEQYF
TGCGCCAGCAGCCAAGAGATCACAGGCCACTACGAGCAGTACTTC
>-|TRBV30|-|TRBJ1-5
CAWSVGTQDQPQHF
TGTGCCTGGAGTGTCGGGACTCAGGATCAGCCCCAGCATTTT
>TRBD1|TRBV7-9|few|TRBJ1-1
CASSPGTGGGDTEAFF
TGTGCCAGCAGTCCCGGGACAGGGGGTGGGGACACTGAAGCTTTCTTT
>TRBD1|TRBV15|-|TRBJ1-5
CATSNPQGNQPQHF
TGTGCCACCAGCAACCCACAGGGGAATCAGCCCCAGCATTTT
>-|TRBV7-9|-|TRBJ1-2
CASSFDRNYGYTF
TGTGCCAGCAGCTTCGACAGAAACTATGGCTACACCTTC
>-|TRBV29-1|-|TRBJ2-7
CSVATGIYEQYF
TGCAGCGTTGCTACAGGGATATACGAGCAGTACTTC
>TRBD1|TRBV7-9|few|TRBJ1-1
CASSSPGQGTNTEAFF
TGTGCCAGCAGCTCCCCGGGACAGGGGACGAACACTGAAGCTTTCTTT
>-|TRBV5-1|once|TRBJ1-3
CASSQGGAGNTIYF
TGCGCCAGCAGCCAGGGAGGGGCTGGAAACACCATATATTTT
>TRBD2|TRBV27|once|TRBJ2-7
CASSLGGRGYEQYF
TGTGCCAGCAGTTTGGGGGGGAGAGGGTACGAGCAGTACTTC
>-|TRBV30|-|TRBJ2-3
CAWSGASSTDTQYF
TGTGCCTGGAGTGGCGCCTCCAGCACAGATACGCAGTATTTT
>TRBD1|TRBV6-5|-|TRBJ1-6
CASSYSTGGSYSPLHF
TGTGCCAGCAGTTACTCGACAGGGGGATCATACTCACCCCTCCACTTT
>TRBD1|TRBV9|-|TRBJ1-3
CASRQGQQGNTIYF
TGTGCCAGCAGACAGGGACAGCAAGGAAACACCATATATTTT
>-|TRBV5-6|-|TRBJ2-1
CASSFRQVPYNEQFF
TGTGCCAGCAGCTTTCGACAGGTACCCTACAATGAGCAGTTCTTC
>TRBD1|TRBV6-5|-|TRBJ2-7
CASSVQGREQYF
TGTGCCAGCAGTGTACAGGGGCGTGAGCAGTACTTC
>-|TRBV18|few|TRBJ2-7
CASSPAGYEQYF
TGTGCCAGCTCACCAGCAGGCTACGAGCAGTACTTC
>TRBD2|TRBV5-3|once|TRBJ2-1
CARSFRSGGQKSEQFF
TGTGCCAGAAGCTTTCGTTCGGGGGGGCAAAAATCTGAGCAGTTCTTC
>-|TRBV6-1|-|TRBJ1-5
CASSQIQGINQPQHF
TGTGCCAGCAGTCAAATACAGGGAATCAATCAGCCCCAGCATTTT
>TRBD2|TRBV7-9|-|TRBJ2-3
CASSSPDVLAGGTDTQYF
TGTGCCAGCAGCTCGCCAGACGTACTAGCGGGAGGCACAGATACGCAGTATTTT
>-|TRBV5-4|few|TRBJ1-1
CASRAGTEAFF
TGTGCCAGCAGGGCGGGGACTGAAGCTTTCTTT
>-|TRBV5-4|few|TRBJ2-3
CASSKPGSDTQYF
TGTGCCAGCAGCAAGCCGGGATCAGATACGCAGTATTTT
>-|TRBV2|-|TRBJ1-2
CASSAGARGYTF
TGTGCCAGCAGTGCTGGGGCTAGAGGCTACACCTTC
>TRBD1|TRBV19|-|TRBJ1-1
CASSPDRKGTEAFF
TGTGCCAGTAGCCCGGACAGGAAGGGGACTGAAGCTTTCTTT
>-|TRBV5-1|-|TRBJ1-5
CASSLDGGDQPQHF
TGCGCCAGCAGCTTGGACGGGGGAGATCAGCCCCAGCATTTT
>TRBD1|TRBV6-6|-|TRBJ1-2
CASSPDRGNGYTF
TGTGCCAGCAGCCCGGACAGGGGAAATGGCTACACCTTC
>-|TRBV6-1|-|TRBJ1-1
CASSAQGLNTEAFF
TGTGCCAGCAGTGCGCAGGGGCTGAACACTGAAGCTTTCTTT
>TRBD2|TRBV30|-|TRBJ2-3
CAWSGLAGGSDTQYF
TGTGCCTGGAGTGGACTAGCGGGGGGCTCAGATACGCAGTATTTT
>TRBD2|TRBV9|-|TRBJ2-1
CASSALLAGGLSEQFF
TGTGCCAGCAGCGCACTTCTAGCGGGGGGGCTCAGTGAGCAGTTCTTC
>TRBD2|TRBV9|once|TRBJ2-3
CASSVSGGLSDTQYF
TGTGCCAGCAGCGTTAGCGGGGGGCTCTCAGATACGCAGTATTTT
>-|TRBV4-1|-|TRBJ1-4
CASSRWSGFYNATNEKLFF
TGCGCCAGCAGCCGCTGGTCGGGGTTCTACAATGCAACTAATGAAAAACTGTTTTTT
>TRBD2|TRBV18|-|TRBJ2-1
CASSPRNRLADNEQFF
TGTGCCAGCTCACCACGGAATAGGCTAGCGGACAATGAGCAGTTCTTC
>-|TRBV11-2|once|TRBJ2-7
CASSDNEQYF
TGTGCCAGCAGCGACAACGAGCAGTACTTC
>TRBD2|TRBV6-5|-|TRBJ2-7
CASSYGSGSYEQYF
TGTGCCAGCAGTTACGGTAGCGGGAGTTACGAGCAGTACTTC
>-|TRBV29-1|-|TRBJ1-1
CSAGQTNTEAFF
TGCAGCGCCGGACAGACGAACACTGAAGCTTTCTTT
>-|TRBV7-2|-|TRBJ1-2
CATSPGNYGYTF
TGTGCCACCTCCCCGGGGAACTATGGCTACACCTTC
>-|TRBV2|medium-sized|TRBJ1-6
CASSEGGSSYNSPLHF
TGTGCCAGCAGTGAAGGCGGGAGCTCCTATAATTCACCCCTCCACTTT
>TRBD1|TRBV7-2|few|TRBJ2-4
CASSPQTGGANIQYF
TGTGCCAGCAGCCCACAGACAGGGGGCGCAAACATTCAGTACTTC
>-|TRBV19|-|TRBJ1-2
CASSIQGKGYTF
TGTGCCAGTAGTATTCAGGGGAAGGGCTACACCTTC
>-|TRBV5-1|-|TRBJ1-1
CASSLDGGSTEAFF
TGCGCCAGCAGCTTGGATGGGGGGTCCACTGAAGCTTTCTTT